Listed below are T cell receptor beta chains from one sample, sequenced in a study of Ad26.COV2.S vaccination and SARS-CoV-2 variants. Some clones are missing from TCRdb's copy, which holds only in-frame ones; the method was immunoSEQ multiplex PCR. Of a few hundred thousand clones in the sample, approximately 87% were seen once. Source: peripheral blood, taken in a trial of Ad26.COV2.S vaccine versus placebo. The source of these receptors is a person aged 18 to 59 who received the Ad26.COV2.S COVID-19 vaccine or a placebo. Both conserved end residues are part of each CDR3. A D gene is named only where the DNA matches it firmly. A row's size may be missing; if present it is once, few, many or a size class.

TRBJ2-7 TRBV7-2 TRBD2 15 - CASSPSGGAFYEQYF TGTGCCAGCAGCCCCAGCGGGGGCGCATTCTACGAGCAGTACTTC
TRBJ1-5 TRBV11-2 - 15 - CASSSAGTGNQPQHF TGTGCCAGCAGCTCTGCCGGGACGGGCAATCAGCCCCAGCATTTT
TRBJ2-2 TRBV4-3 TRBD1 17 - CASSQDLSTGLTGELFF TGCGCCAGCAGCCAAGATCTATCGACAGGGCTCACCGGGGAGCTGTTTTTT
TRBJ2-6 TRBV19 - 15 - CASSSPPNGANVLTF TGTGCCAGTAGTAGCCCCCCCAATGGGGCCAACGTCCTGACTTTC
TRBJ1-1 TRBV30 - 12 - CAVRGDQGFAFF TGTGCCGTGAGGGGGGATCAGGGGTTTGCTTTCTTT
TRBJ2-1 TRBV7-9 - 14 - CASSLADSYNEQFF TGTGCCAGCAGCTTAGCGGACAGTTACAATGAGCAGTTCTTC
TRBJ2-3 TRBV27 - 15 - CASSPGRGGTDTQYF TGTGCCAGCAGTCCAGGTCGCGGGGGCACAGATACGCAGTATTTT
TRBJ1-4 TRBV4-1 TRBD1 18 - CASNRPGGNRKAREKLFF TGCGCCAGCAACCGACCAGGGGGAAATAGGAAGGCCCGTGAAAAACTGTTTTTT
TRBJ2-1 TRBV5-6 TRBD2 18 - CASSPNGLAESSYNEQFF TGTGCCAGCAGCCCAAACGGGCTAGCGGAGAGCTCCTACAATGAGCAGTTCTTC
TRBJ2-3 TRBV11-2 - 17 - CASSLVGRKGWTDTQYF TGTGCCAGCAGCTTAGTAGGCCGGAAGGGATGGACAGATACGCAGTATTTT
TRBJ2-1 TRBV30 - 15 - CAWSVNPPPYNEQFF TGTGCCTGGAGTGTAAACCCCCCACCCTACAATGAGCAGTTCTTC
TRBJ2-2 TRBV6-5 TRBD1 16 - CASSYSWTGATGELFF TGTGCCAGCAGTTACTCTTGGACAGGGGCCACCGGGGAGCTGTTTTTT
TRBJ2-3 TRBV11-2 - 15 - CASSLAPRPGDTQYF TGTGCCAGCAGCTTAGCCCCTCGCCCGGGGGATACGCAGTATTTT
TRBJ1-2 TRBV7-9 TRBD1 13 - CASSRTGRYGYTF TGTGCCAGCAGCCGGACAGGGCGCTATGGCTACACCTTC
TRBJ1-1 TRBV7-3 TRBD1 16 - CASSSAPGTANTEAFF TGTGCCAGCAGCTCCGCCCCCGGGACAGCGAACACTGAAGCTTTCTTT
TRBJ1-5 TRBV7-9 - 12 - CASSLGGTLSHF TGTGCCAGCAGCTTGGGGGGGACTCTATCACATTTT
TRBJ1-2 TRBV5-1 - 15 few CASTPHRGGPDGYTF TGCGCCAGCACCCCCCACCGGGGTGGACCGGATGGCTACACCTTC
TRBJ2-1 TRBV4-1 TRBD1 14 - CASSRRGGPNEQFF TGCGCCAGCAGCCGGCGAGGGGGCCCCAATGAGCAGTTCTTC
TRBJ2-5 TRBV7-3 - 14 - CASSPGTAKRTQYF TGTGCCAGCAGCCCTGGGACGGCTAAGCGGACCCAGTACTTC
TRBJ2-5 TRBV19 TRBD1 14 - CASSTNRGQETQYF TGTGCCAGTAGTACCAACAGGGGACAAGAGACCCAGTACTTC
TRBJ1-1 TRBV30 - 12 - CAWSKGGTEAFF TGTGCCTGGAGTAAGGGGGGCACTGAAGCTTTCTTT
TRBJ2-5 TRBV7-6 - 16 - CASSGERRLDQETQYF TGTGCCAGCAGCGGAGAGAGGAGACTAGACCAAGAGACCCAGTACTTC
TRBJ2-3 TRBV5-4 - 15 - CASSLQGLGTDTQYF TGTGCCAGCAGCTTGCAGGGTTTAGGCACAGATACGCAGTATTTT
TRBJ2-7 TRBV2 - 13 - CASSEEGTNEQYF TGTGCCAGCAGTGAAGAAGGAACGAACGAGCAGTACTTC
TRBJ2-5 TRBV2 TRBD2 12 - CASNRGGETQYF TGTGCCAGCAACCGGGGGGGAGAGACCCAGTACTTC
TRBJ2-5 TRBV7-2 - 14 - CASSLLAEQETQYF TGTGCCAGCAGCCTCTTAGCGGAACAAGAGACCCAGTACTTC
TRBJ1-5 TRBV6-5 - 14 - CASIQRGGNQPQHF TGTGCCAGCATTCAGAGGGGAGGCAATCAGCCCCAGCATTTT
TRBJ2-7 TRBV7-3 - 13 - CASSLSPGGEQYF TGTGCCAGCAGCTTAAGTCCCGGGGGCGAGCAGTACTTC
TRBJ1-1 TRBV7-6 TRBD1 16 - CASSPAPQGHLTEAFF TGTGCCAGCAGCCCAGCCCCACAGGGGCACCTCACTGAAGCTTTCTTT
TRBJ2-7 TRBV2 - 11 few CASGLYYEQYF TGTGCCAGCGGGTTGTACTACGAGCAGTACTTC
TRBJ1-2 TRBV11-2 - 12 - CASSPSKGGYTF TGTGCCAGCAGCCCTTCCAAAGGTGGCTACACCTTC
TRBJ1-1 TRBV2 TRBD1 14 - CASSESRGHTEAFF TGTGCCAGCAGTGAATCCAGGGGGCACACTGAAGCTTTCTTT
TRBJ2-1 TRBV6-5 TRBD2 15 - CASSHRTSGADEQFF TGTGCCAGCAGTCACCGGACTAGCGGGGCCGATGAGCAGTTCTTC
TRBJ1-5 TRBV11-2 - 15 - CASSFEGGSNQPQHF TGTGCCAGCAGCTTTGAGGGAGGGAGCAATCAGCCCCAGCATTTT
TRBJ2-6 TRBV19 - 16 - CASSFHDGSGANVLTF TGTGCCAGTAGTTTCCACGACGGCTCCGGGGCCAACGTCCTGACTTTC
TRBJ2-2 TRBV4-3 TRBD2 17 - CASSHGGLAGSTGELFF TGCGCCAGCAGCCACGGCGGACTAGCGGGCAGCACCGGGGAGCTGTTTTTT
TRBJ2-4 TRBV2 TRBD2 15 - CASRRLAGGQNIQYF TGTGCCAGCAGGCGACTAGCGGGGGGTCAAAACATTCAGTACTTC